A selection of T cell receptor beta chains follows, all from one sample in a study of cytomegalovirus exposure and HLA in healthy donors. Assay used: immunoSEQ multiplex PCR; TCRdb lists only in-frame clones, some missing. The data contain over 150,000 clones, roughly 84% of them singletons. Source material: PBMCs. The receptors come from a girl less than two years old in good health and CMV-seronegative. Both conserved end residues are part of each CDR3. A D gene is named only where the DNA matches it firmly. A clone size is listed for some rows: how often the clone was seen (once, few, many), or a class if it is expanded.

CDR3 protein: CASSYSTSGGTYEQYF
CDR3 DNA: TGTGCCAGCAGTTACTCGACTAGCGGGGGGACCTACGAGCAGTACTTC
J gene: TRBJ2-7
clone size: NA
V gene: TRBV6-5
D gene: TRBD2

CDR3 protein: CASSQDSYLAGALTDTQYF
CDR3 DNA: TGCGCCAGCAGCCAAGACTCGTATCTAGCGGGAGCCCTCACAGATACGCAGTATTTT
J gene: TRBJ2-3
clone size: NA
V gene: TRBV4-3
D gene: TRBD2

CDR3 protein: CASSPAGGLSGEQFF
CDR3 DNA: TGCGCCAGCAGTCCAGCGGGGGGGCTTTCCGGTGAGCAGTTCTTC
J gene: TRBJ2-1
clone size: NA
V gene: TRBV10-1
D gene: TRBD2

CDR3 protein: CASSLVQDFGAFF
CDR3 DNA: TGTGCCAGCAGCTTGGTCCAGGACTTTGGAGCTTTCTTT
J gene: TRBJ1-1
clone size: NA
V gene: TRBV5-5
D gene: NA

CDR3 protein: CASARIIVLRYGGPPSNGIQYF
CDR3 DNA: TGTGCCAGTGCACGAATTATAGTATTAAGATACGGGGGGCCCCCCTCAAATGGCATTCAGTACTTC
J gene: TRBJ2-4
clone size: NA
V gene: TRBV19
D gene: NA

CDR3 protein: CASSPQDSEETQYF
CDR3 DNA: TGTGCCAGCAGCCCGCAGGATTCAGAAGAGACCCAGTACTTC
J gene: TRBJ2-5
clone size: NA
V gene: TRBV5-8
D gene: NA

CDR3 protein: CASGAEHSYEQYF
CDR3 DNA: TGTGCCAGCGGGGCAGAACACTCCTACGAGCAGTACTTC
J gene: TRBJ2-7
clone size: NA
V gene: TRBV2
D gene: NA

CDR3 protein: CASSPQGQNIGTNEKLFF
CDR3 DNA: TGTGCCAGCTCACCACAAGGACAAAACATTGGAACTAATGAAAAACTGTTTTTT
J gene: TRBJ1-4
clone size: NA
V gene: TRBV18
D gene: NA

CDR3 protein: CASSVGYRGRGLSRDTQYF
CDR3 DNA: TGTGCCAGCAGCGTGGGCTACAGGGGGCGCGGTTTGTCAAGGGATACGCAGTATTTT
J gene: TRBJ2-3
clone size: NA
V gene: TRBV9
D gene: TRBD1

CDR3 protein: CASSPPTSGRAPTDTQYF
CDR3 DNA: TGTGCCAGCAGCCCGCCGACTAGCGGGAGAGCCCCCACAGATACGCAGTATTTT
J gene: TRBJ2-3
clone size: NA
V gene: TRBV5-4
D gene: TRBD2

CDR3 protein: CAWSLGQPNSPLHF
CDR3 DNA: TGTGCCTGGAGTCTAGGACAGCCTAATTCACCCCTCCACTTT
J gene: TRBJ1-6
clone size: once
V gene: TRBV30
D gene: NA

CDR3 protein: CASSEQGDQEAQYF
CDR3 DNA: TGTGCCAGCAGTGAACAGGGCGACCAAGAGGCCCAGTACTTC
J gene: TRBJ2-5
clone size: NA
V gene: TRBV2
D gene: NA

CDR3 protein: CASSLWLASYEQYF
CDR3 DNA: TGTGCCAGCAGCTTATGGCTGGCCTCCTACGAGCAGTACTTC
J gene: TRBJ2-7
clone size: NA
V gene: TRBV7-8
D gene: NA

CDR3 protein: CSVDTTNRGAFF
CDR3 DNA: TGCAGCGTTGACACGACGAACCGGGGAGCTTTCTTT
J gene: TRBJ1-1
clone size: NA
V gene: TRBV29-1
D gene: NA

CDR3 protein: CASSVVPGNEQYF
CDR3 DNA: TGTGCCAGCAGCGTAGTCCCAGGGAACGAGCAGTACTTC
J gene: TRBJ2-7
clone size: NA
V gene: TRBV9
D gene: NA

CDR3 protein: CSVEPGTYNEQFF
CDR3 DNA: TGCAGCGTTGAACCGGGAACCTACAATGAGCAGTTCTTC
J gene: TRBJ2-1
clone size: NA
V gene: TRBV29-1
D gene: NA

CDR3 protein: CASSYFGTGNTEAFF
CDR3 DNA: TGCGCCAGCAGCTACTTCGGGACAGGGAACACTGAAGCTTTCTTT
J gene: TRBJ1-1
clone size: NA
V gene: TRBV5-1
D gene: TRBD1

CDR3 protein: CASRRQGSTNEKLFF
CDR3 DNA: TGTGCCAGCAGACGACAGGGATCAACTAATGAAAAACTGTTTTTT
J gene: TRBJ1-4
clone size: NA
V gene: TRBV6-4
D gene: TRBD1

CDR3 protein: CASSFGTGGLDTEAFF
CDR3 DNA: TGTGCCAGCAGCTTCGGGACAGGGGGCCTAGACACTGAAGCTTTCTTT
J gene: TRBJ1-1
clone size: NA
V gene: TRBV2
D gene: TRBD1

CDR3 protein: CASSFSFSGANVLTF
CDR3 DNA: TGTGCCAGCAGTTTTTCCTTTTCTGGGGCCAACGTCCTGACTTTC
J gene: TRBJ2-6
clone size: few
V gene: TRBV27
D gene: NA

CDR3 protein: CASSQEAGLSGNTIYF
CDR3 DNA: TGCGCCAGCAGCCAAGAGGCGGGTTTATCTGGAAACACCATATATTTT
J gene: TRBJ1-3
clone size: NA
V gene: TRBV4-3
D gene: NA

CDR3 protein: CASCGVGQSQETQYF
CDR3 DNA: TGTGCCAGCTGCGGGGTGGGGCAGTCTCAAGAGACCCAGTACTTC
J gene: TRBJ2-5
clone size: NA
V gene: TRBV6-1
D gene: NA

CDR3 protein: CASSLGSRERYYEQYF
CDR3 DNA: TGTGCCAGCAGCTTAGGTTCGCGGGAGAGGTATTACGAGCAGTACTTC
J gene: TRBJ2-7
clone size: NA
V gene: TRBV7-9
D gene: TRBD2

CDR3 protein: CASRLGPTGTEAFF
CDR3 DNA: TGTGCCAGCAGACTAGGACCGACCGGCACTGAAGCTTTCTTT
J gene: TRBJ1-1
clone size: NA
V gene: TRBV6-1
D gene: NA

CDR3 protein: CALARGVTQYF
CDR3 DNA: TGTGCCCTTGCCCGCGGGGTGACCCAGTACTTC
J gene: TRBJ2-5
clone size: NA
V gene: TRBV2
D gene: NA

CDR3 protein: CASSLSRGYNEQYF
CDR3 DNA: TGTGCCAGCAGCTTAAGCAGGGGGTATAACGAGCAGTACTTC
J gene: TRBJ2-7
clone size: NA
V gene: TRBV7-9
D gene: TRBD1

CDR3 protein: CASSQDQSGGAPVYEQYF
CDR3 DNA: TGCGCCAGCAGCCAAGATCAAAGCGGAGGCGCCCCAGTCTACGAGCAGTACTTC
J gene: TRBJ2-7
clone size: NA
V gene: TRBV4-3
D gene: NA